Below, one TCR beta chain is given with its context. The authors' processing: Using reference gene primer amplification, nucleated cell counts were estimated. Produced via immunoSEQ multiplex PCR; TCRdb's table is partial and in-frame only. V, J and clone size reflect that table, while D and trimming were determined from the DNA. The data show about 240,000 clones, 86% seen once. The sample is drawn from a study of blood T cell repertoires in COVID-19. On the study more broadly: Both acute and convalescent COVID-19 samples were obtained from the United States, Italy and Spain. PBMCs, B-cell-depleted T cells, or T cells provided the cDNA or gDNA that made up the material.

The CDR3 is 14 amino acids. CDR1 is KGHSH and CDR2 is LQKENI in the germline V gene. V lost 1 base and J lost 4, with 10 bases in between. The sequenced sample was peripheral blood. The genes are TRBV18 and TRBJ1-2, with D perhaps TRBD1 (6 bases). The TCR comes from a man aged 80 or over with acute or convalescent COVID-19. Here the CDR3 reads CASSPLTGSYGYTF. The CDR3 DNA is TGTGCCAGCTCACCACTTACAGGGAGCTATGGCTACACCTTC.